The 8 T cell receptor beta chains given below trace back to one sample, sequenced in a study of T cell responses to AZD1222 COVID-19 vaccine (dated by TCRdb to the early 2020s). Reading the label with the study, this specimen's time point is: baseline before first vaccination. Receptor amplification or capture employed the immunoSEQ multiplex PCR assay. In its TCRdb copy, this immuneACCESS table keeps in-frame sequences only and misses some clones. Where compared with another copy, unresolved V genes explain less than half of these, and the others have no known cause. In this sample the table shows fewer than 250,000 clones, 85% to 95% of which occur a single time. Of the sample, 1% to 1.5% is held by the ten largest clones. The sample consisted of peripheral blood, taken on day 0 of AZD1222 vaccination. The source of these receptors is an adult in good health.

The chain recombines TRBV6-6 with TRBJ1-2; D possibly corresponds to TRBD1 (5 bases). The CDR3 sequence is 14 residues long. Per the germline V gene, CDR1 is MNHNY and CDR2 is SVGAGI (reference sequence). V lost 6 bases and J lost 4, with 15 bases in between. CDR3 sequence (DNA): TGTGCCAGCAGCCCATCTGGGGCCCTCTATGGCTACACCTTC. Translation gives CASSPSGALYGYTF.

A single count supports this clone. The J gene is TRBJ2-2, the V gene TRBV27; TRBD2 aligns across 15 bases. The CDR3 length is 16 residues. Trimming took 5 bases from V and 6 from J; bases not matched to a gene: 4. Per the germline V gene, CDR1 is MNHEY and CDR2 is SMNVEV (reference sequence). CDR3 in DNA: TGTGCCAGCAGTCACGGGACTAGCGGGGGGTCCGGGGAGCTGTTTTTT. Translation gives CASSHGTSGGSGELFF.

In regard to this clone: This specimen includes other DNA sequences encoding the same CDR3. The chain links TRBV9 to TRBJ1-2; D gene uncertain. CDR3 length: 13 residues. V lost 0 bases and J lost 1, with 4 bases in between. Germline V gives CDR1 SGDLS, CDR2 YYNGEE. CDR3 in amino acids: CASSVDGNYGYTF. The CDR3 bases are TGTGCCAGCAGCGTAGACGGTAACTATGGCTACACCTTC. The full variable domain, rest sourced from reference TRBV9 and TRBJ1-2, is DSGVTQTPKHLITATGQRVTLRCSPRSGDLSVYWYQQSLDQGLQFLIQYYNGEERAKGNILERFSAQQFPDLHSELNLSSLELGDSALYFCASSVDGNYGYTFGSGTRLTVV.

The chain recombines TRBV9 with TRBJ1-1; maybe TRBD1 (5 bases). The V gene lost 4 bases and the J gene lost 5 bases, with 15 bases spanning the gap. The CDR3 is 14 residues long. Germline loops: CDR1 SGDLS, CDR2 YYNGEE. The CDR3 is CASSPGGSSTEAFF. The CDR3 DNA sequence: TGTGCCAGCAGCCCCGGGGGGAGCTCGACTGAAGCTTTCTTT.

The chain employs TRBV6-4 and TRBJ1-1; D is perhaps TRBD1 (6 bases). The germline V and J ends were trimmed by 4 bases and 3 bases, with 12 bases remaining between them. Germline loops: CDR1 MRHNA, CDR2 SNTAGT. This CDR3 contains 14 residues. CDR3 sequence reads: CASSVTGLDTEAFF. Written as DNA, the CDR3 is TGTGCCAGCAGTGTGACAGGACTAGACACTGAAGCTTTCTTT.

Remarks on this clone: Different DNA sequences within this sample yield the same CDR3. The gene calls are TRBV7-2 and TRBJ1-2; D unclear. The germline V gene has CDR1 SGHTA and CDR2 FQGNSA. V lost 1 base to trimming and J lost 4 bases, with 4 bases between them. The CDR3 contains 12 residues. The CDR3 DNA reads as TGTGCCAGCAGCTTAGGCCCCTATGGCTACACCTTC. Amino acids: CASSLGPYGYTF.

V and J are TRBV18 and TRBJ2-5, with 8 bases aligning to TRBD1. Germline assignment: CDR1 KGHSH and CDR2 LQKENI. J gave up 4 bases and V 1 base, and 8 bases lay outside the gene matches. The CDR3 extends over 16 amino acids. CDR3 bases: TGTGCCAGCTCACCACAGACACGAGACAGGGGAGAGACCCAGTACTTC. Residues: CASSPQTRDRGETQYF.

This clone is a singleton in its sample. In nucleotides, the CDR3 is TGTGCCAGTCATAAGGGGGGCTACGAGCAGTACTTC. This codes for CASHKGGYEQYF. The chain links TRBV2 to TRBJ2-7, with D tentatively TRBD1 or TRBD2 (6 bases each). This CDR3 contains 12 residues. Germline V lookup: CDR1 SNHLY, CDR2 FYNNEI. Trimming pared 9 bases from V and 3 bases from J, leaving 12 bases between.